One sample yielded the 25 T cell receptor beta chains listed below, sequenced in a study of T cell responses to AZD1222 COVID-19 vaccine. Libraries were prepared by immunoSEQ multiplex PCR; TCRdb keeps only in-frame clonotypes and omits some of them. The data contain 150,000 or so clones, about 94% of them singletons. Specimen: peripheral blood, collected on day 0 of AZD1222 vaccination. The receptor source for this set is an adult in good health.

This clone was recorded only once. The chain carries TRBV29-1 and TRBJ1-4; D is uncertain. With 0 bases removed from V and 3 bases from J, the gap between germline ends came to 8 bases. The length of the CDR3 is 14 residues. Germline values: CDR1 SQVTM, CDR2 ANQGSEA. The CDR3 here is CSVEDSSSNEKLFF. CDR3 DNA sequence: TGCAGCGTTGAAGATTCAAGCTCTAATGAAAAACTGTTTTTT.

The gene calls are TRBV5-1 and TRBJ2-1; 7 nucleotides line up with TRBD1. This CDR3 has 15 amino acids. J gave up 2 bases and V 3 bases, and 5 bases lay outside the gene matches. From germline, CDR1 is SGHRS and CDR2 YFSETQ. In DNA form, the CDR3 reads TGCGCCAGCAGCTGGGGTGGGACAGCCTACAATGAGCAGTTCTTC. This codes for CASSWGGTAYNEQFF. The variable domain in full, with the rest retrieved from reference TRBV5-1 and TRBJ2-1, is KAGVTQTPRYLIKTRGQQVTLSCSPISGHRSVSWYQQTPGQGLQFLFEYFSETQRNKGNFPGRFSGRQFSNSRSEMNVSTLELGDSALYLCASSWGGTAYNEQFFGPGTRLTVL.

This chain joins TRBV7-9 and TRBJ1-2; maybe TRBD1 (5 bases). The V end lost 1 base, the J end lost 5 bases, and 11 bases lay between the germline ends. Germline loops: CDR1 SEHNR, CDR2 FQNEAQ (reference sequence). This CDR3 has 14 amino acids. The CDR3 DNA is TGTGCCAGCAGCTTAGAAGGGGCAGAGTATGGCTACACCTTC. Its translation: CASSLEGAEYGYTF.

The chain carries TRBV7-9 and TRBJ2-5, with D uncertain. Trimming removed 1 base at V and 5 bases at J, with 11 bases between. From germline, CDR1 is SEHNR and CDR2 FQNEAQ (reference sequence). CDR3 size: 14 residues. This CDR3 reads CASSLVRDGETQYF. CDR3 nucleotide sequence: TGTGCCAGCAGCTTAGTGAGAGATGGGGAGACCCAGTACTTC.

The chain combines TRBV6-2 or TRBV6-3 with TRBJ2-1; the match to TRBD1 covers 7 bases. CDR3 length: 15 amino acids. With 3 bases clipped from V and 3 bases from J, the junction kept 5 bases outside the gene matches. Germline CDR1 and CDR2: MNHEY and SVGEGT. As DNA, the CDR3 is TGTGCCAGCAGTTATGAGACAGGGTACTACAATGAGCAGTTCTTC. Amino acids: CASSYETGYYNEQFF.

The rearrangement uses TRBV9 and TRBJ2-5; D remains ambiguous. The germline V gene has CDR1 SGDLS and CDR2 YYNGEE. V was trimmed by 0 bases and J by 0 bases, leaving 9 bases between them. This CDR3 region has 15 residues. The CDR3, as DNA: TGTGCCAGCAGCGTAGGGGCGAGATACCAAGAGACCCAGTACTTC. Translating gives CASSVGARYQETQYF.

This chain links TRBV3-1 (or the pseudogene TRBV3-2) with TRBJ1-1; D remains unclear. Germline V gene sequence: CDR1 LGHDT, CDR2 YNNKEL (reference sequence). This CDR3 is 14 amino acids long. Trimming removed 5 bases at V and 1 base at J, with 11 bases between. The CDR3 nucleotides read TGTGCCAGCAGCAGCGGGAACAGGAACACTGAAGCTTTCTTT. Its protein product is CASSSGNRNTEAFF.

The chain has TRBV24-1 and TRBJ1-3; D is ambiguous. Germline V CDR1 and CDR2: KGHDR, SFDVKD. The CDR3 extends over 15 amino acids. Trimming removed 3 bases at V and 0 bases at J, with 8 bases between. CDR3 loop: CATSDPQASGNTIYF. CDR3 DNA: TGTGCCACCAGTGATCCCCAGGCCTCTGGAAACACCATATATTTT.

This chain connects TRBV5-1 to TRBJ2-7; TRBD2 matches at 9 bases. The CDR3 consists of 14 residues. Germline loops: CDR1 SGHRS, CDR2 YFSETQ. Trimming removed 3 bases from V and 4 bases from J; junction bases left unmatched: 5. The DNA for the CDR3 is TGCGCCAGCAGCTCGGGACTAGCCGCTTACGAGCAGTACTTC. Translation gives CASSSGLAAYEQYF.

This clone was found a few times. This rearrangement joins TRBV19 to TRBJ2-7; 12 nucleotides agree with TRBD2. J gave up 7 bases and V 6 bases, and 10 bases lay outside the gene matches. Germline V gene sequence: CDR1 LNHDA, CDR2 SQIVND (reference sequence). The CDR3 consists of 15 residues. The CDR3 DNA reads TGTGCCAGTAGGACCCAACTAGCGGGAGGAGGGGAGCAGTACTTC. Its translation: CASRTQLAGGGEQYF.

V gene TRBV4-1 combines with J gene TRBJ2-7; 11 bases fit TRBD2. Germline loops: CDR1 MGHRA, CDR2 YSYEKL. Trimming took 0 bases from V and 2 from J; bases not matched to a gene: 3. This CDR3 region has 16 residues. This CDR3 reads CASSQDTSGRAYEQYF. The DNA for the CDR3 is TGCGCCAGCAGCCAAGATACTAGCGGGAGAGCCTACGAGCAGTACTTC.

The V and J genes are TRBV6-1 and TRBJ1-5, with D maybe TRBD1 (5 bases). Deletions cut 6 bases from V and 0 bases from J, with 15 bases between. The CDR3 consists of 16 residues. CDR1 MNHNS and CDR2 SASEGT come from the germline V gene. The CDR3 nucleotides are TGTGCCAGCAGCGAACTTGCAGGGTATAGCAATCAGCCCCAGCATTTT. This gives the protein CASSELAGYSNQPQHF.

The CDR3 region is CASSQVTGGPADTQYF. The CDR3 DNA reads TGTGCCAGCAGCCAAGTTACGGGAGGGCCCGCAGATACGCAGTATTTT. This chain joins TRBV4-2 and TRBJ2-3, with TRBD2 matching over 8 bases. This CDR3 region has 16 residues. The V gene's germline CDR1 is LGHNA and CDR2 YNFKEQ. V shed 1 base, J shed 4 bases, and the junction held 7 bases outside the gene matches.

J is TRBJ1-6 and V is TRBV6-2 or TRBV6-3; D is possibly TRBD1 (5 bases). Between the trimmed V and J ends, which lost 4 bases and 8 bases, there was a span of 15 bases. Germline V gene data show CDR1 as MNHEY and CDR2 as SVGEGT. The CDR3 covers 15 residues. CDR3 amino acids: CASSSYAGTDSPLHF. CDR3 nucleotide sequence: TGTGCCAGCAGTTCTTATGCTGGGACTGATTCACCCCTCCACTTT.

The chain recombines TRBV5-6 with TRBJ1-6; TRBD1 is a possible D gene (5 bases). Germline CDR1 and CDR2: SGHDT and YYEEEE. CDR3 size: 14 residues. V was trimmed by 2 bases and J by 7 bases, leaving 10 bases between them. CDR3 protein: CASSFLGENSPLHF. In nucleotides, the CDR3 is TGTGCCAGCAGCTTTTTGGGGGAGAATTCACCCCTCCACTTT.

The rearrangement joins TRBV27 to TRBJ2-1, with no clear D. CDR3 length: 15 residues. Germline-derived CDR1 and CDR2 are MNHEY and SMNVEV (reference sequence). The V and J ends lost 5 bases and 4 bases respectively, with 15 bases between them. The CDR3 loop is CASSPSPVLYNEQFF. The CDR3 region has the DNA TGTGCCAGCAGTCCCTCGCCCGTCCTGTACAATGAGCAGTTCTTC.

The chain is built from TRBV10-3 and TRBJ2-7; 7 bases agree with TRBD2. Germline V gene data show CDR1 as ENHRY and CDR2 as SYGVKD. The CDR3 length is 16 residues. V shed 0 bases, J shed 3 bases, and the junction held 8 bases outside the gene matches. The chain's CDR3 is CAISESEAGYHYEQYF. CDR3 bases: TGTGCCATCAGTGAGTCGGAAGCGGGGTACCACTACGAGCAGTACTTC.

The chain combines TRBV2 with TRBJ2-3; 16 bases align to TRBD2. From germline, CDR1 is SNHLY and CDR2 FYNNEI. Trimming cost V 4 bases and J 0 bases; bases outside gene matches: 16. The CDR3 contains 22 residues. In nucleotides, the CDR3 is TGTGCCAGCAGTGGCCATAGTTCGGGACTAGCGGGAGGGCCCAAAAGCACAGATACGCAGTATTTT. Protein: CASSGHSSGLAGGPKSTDTQYF. The variable domain in full, completed from reference TRBV2 and TRBJ2-3, reads EPEVTQTPSHQVTQMGQEVILRCVPISNHLYFYWYRQILGQKVEFLVSFYNNEISEKSEIFDDQFSVERPDGSNFTLKIRSTKLEDSAMYFCASSGHSSGLAGGPKSTDTQYFGPGTRLTVL.

V is TRBV6-5 and J is TRBJ1-1, with no clear D. The V gene's germline CDR1 is MNHEY and CDR2 SVGAGI. The CDR3 extends over 13 amino acids. The V gene lost 5 bases and the J gene lost 7 bases, with 14 bases spanning the gap. The CDR3 protein is CASSPSEVHEAFF. The DNA of the CDR3 is TGTGCCAGCAGTCCTTCGGAGGTACATGAAGCTTTCTTT.

The rearrangement joins TRBV19 to TRBJ2-7; 9 bases line up with TRBD1. The germline V gene encodes CDR1 LNHDA and CDR2 SQIVND (reference sequence). V gave up 4 bases and J gave up 2 bases; unmatched junction bases: 6. The length of the CDR3 is 15 residues. CDR3 amino acids: CASSKARDRAYEQYF. The DNA of the CDR3 is TGTGCCAGTAGTAAGGCGCGGGACAGGGCCTACGAGCAGTACTTC.

The chain has TRBV5-8 and TRBJ2-7, with TRBD2 matching 7 bases. The ends lost 2 bases at V and 3 bases at J; junction bases unmatched: 8. The germline CDR1 and CDR2 sequences are SGHTS and YDEGEE. The CDR3 spans 15 residues. The CDR3 sequence: CASSFGGERGYEQYF. The CDR3, as DNA: TGTGCCAGCAGCTTTGGTGGAGAGCGGGGCTACGAGCAGTACTTC.

The rearrangement uses TRBV5-1 and TRBJ2-3; D unclear. There are 14 residues in the CDR3. Trimming removed 4 bases at V and 1 base at J, with 10 bases between. Germline CDR1 is SGHRS and CDR2 is YFSETQ. The CDR3 here is CASSVSQGTDTQYF. For the CDR3, the DNA is TGCGCCAGCAGCGTAAGCCAAGGCACAGATACGCAGTATTTT. Filled out from reference TRBV5-1 and TRBJ2-3, the complete variable domain reads KAGVTQTPRYLIKTRGQQVTLSCSPISGHRSVSWYQQTPGQGLQFLFEYFSETQRNKGNFPGRFSGRQFSNSRSEMNVSTLELGDSALYLCASSVSQGTDTQYFGPGTRLTVL.

The chain is built from TRBV25-1 and TRBJ2-7, with D uncertain. V was clipped by 1 base and J by 0 bases, with 7 bases between them. CDR1 is MGHDK, CDR2 SYGVNS, per germline. The CDR3 runs to 14 residues. CDR3: CASSESPFSYEQYF. The CDR3 DNA is TGTGCCAGCAGTGAATCACCGTTCTCCTACGAGCAGTACTTC.

This clone was seen once. The CDR3 region is CASRQGLSSGANVLTF. The CDR3 DNA reads TGTGCCAGCCGGCAGGGGCTAAGCTCTGGGGCCAACGTCCTGACTTTC. This chain connects TRBV5-5 to TRBJ2-6, with D perhaps matching TRBD1 (6 bases). This CDR3 is 16 amino acids long. The V end was cut by 7 bases, the J end by 0 bases, with 14 bases between. Germline V CDR1 and CDR2: SGHKS, YYEKEE (reference sequence). Full variable domain (rest looked up from reference TRBV5-5 and TRBJ2-6): DAGVTQSPTHLIKTRGQQVTLRCSPISGHKSVSWYQQVLGQGPQFIFQYYEKEERGRGNFPDRFSARQFPNYSSELNVNALLLGDSALYLCASRQGLSSGANVLTFGAGSRLTVL.

The rearrangement uses TRBV18 and TRBJ1-2, with a possible D match to TRBD1 (5 bases). The germline V gene encodes CDR1 KGHSH and CDR2 LQKENI. The germline V and J ends were trimmed by 3 bases and 6 bases, with 14 bases remaining between them. CDR3 length: 14 amino acids. CDR3 DNA: TGTGCCAGCTCACCGCTGGGGCAGTACCATGGCTACACCTTC. Translating it yields CASSPLGQYHGYTF. The variable domain in full, completed from reference TRBV18 and TRBJ1-2, reads NAGVMQNPRHLVRRRGQEARLRCSPMKGHSHVYWYRQLPEEGLKFMVYLQKENIIDESGMPKERFSAEFPKEGPSILRIQQVVRGDSAAYFCASSPLGQYHGYTFGSGTRLTVV.